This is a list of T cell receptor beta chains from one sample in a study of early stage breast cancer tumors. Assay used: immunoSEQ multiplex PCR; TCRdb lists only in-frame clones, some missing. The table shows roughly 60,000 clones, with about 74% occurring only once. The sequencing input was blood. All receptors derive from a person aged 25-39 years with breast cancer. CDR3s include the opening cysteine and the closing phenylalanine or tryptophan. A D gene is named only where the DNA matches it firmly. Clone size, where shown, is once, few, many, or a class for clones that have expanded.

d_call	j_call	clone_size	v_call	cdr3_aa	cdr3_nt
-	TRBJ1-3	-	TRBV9	CASSSSTGDSGNTIYF	TGTGCCAGCAGTTCGTCGACAGGAGACTCTGGAAACACCATATATTTT
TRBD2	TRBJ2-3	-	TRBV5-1	CASSFLPGTRGSRTAGTDTQYF	TGCGCCAGCAGCTTTTTACCCGGGACTAGAGGTTCGCGTACGGCGGGCACAGATACGCAGTATTTT
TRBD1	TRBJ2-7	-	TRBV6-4	CASRPRGDRVFDEQYF	TGTGCCAGCAGACCTCGGGGGGACAGGGTTTTCGACGAGCAGTACTTC
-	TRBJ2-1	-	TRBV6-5	CASSYVRRAGSNEQFF	TGTGCCAGCAGTTACGTCCGACGGGCAGGGAGTAATGAGCAGTTCTTC
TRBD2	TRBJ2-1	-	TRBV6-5	CASSYSGLAGVNEQFF	TGTGCCAGCAGTTACTCCGGACTAGCGGGAGTAAATGAGCAGTTCTTC
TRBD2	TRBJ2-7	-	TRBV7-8	CASGIAGSHYEQYF	TGTGCCAGCGGGATAGCGGGATCCCACTACGAGCAGTACTTC
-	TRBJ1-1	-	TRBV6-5	CASSYSREVNTEAFF	TGTGCCAGCAGTTACTCCAGGGAGGTCAACACTGAAGCTTTCTTT
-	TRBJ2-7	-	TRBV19	CASSIRGGPYEQYF	TGTGCCAGTAGTATACGTGGCGGCCCCTACGAGCAGTACTTC
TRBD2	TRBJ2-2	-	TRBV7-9	CASNGLAVPGELFF	TGTGCCAGCAACGGACTAGCGGTCCCCGGGGAGCTGTTTTTT
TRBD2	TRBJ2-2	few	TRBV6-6	CASSLPGLATGELFF	TGTGCCAGCAGCTTGCCGGGACTAGCCACCGGGGAGCTGTTTTTT
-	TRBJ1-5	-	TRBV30	CAWSVLNQPQHF	TGTGCCTGGAGTGTACTGAATCAGCCCCAGCATTTT
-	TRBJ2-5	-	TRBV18	CASSTPGEETQYF	TGTGCCAGCTCAACACCTGGGGAAGAGACCCAGTACTTC
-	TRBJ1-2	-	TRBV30	CACSPGHTNYGYTF	TGTGCCTGTAGCCCGGGACACACAAACTATGGCTACACCTTC
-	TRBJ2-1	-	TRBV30	CAWTLVGRSEQFF	TGTGCCTGGACTTTAGTCGGGAGAAGTGAGCAGTTCTTC
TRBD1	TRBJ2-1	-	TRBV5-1	CASSSTGTGARNEQFF	TGCGCCAGCAGCTCCACCGGGACAGGGGCAAGGAATGAGCAGTTCTTC
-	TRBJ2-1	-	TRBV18	CASSPPGTVDNEQFF	TGTGCCAGCTCACCTCCCGGCACAGTTGACAATGAGCAGTTCTTC
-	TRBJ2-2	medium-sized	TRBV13	CASTRANTGELFF	TGTGCCAGCACCAGGGCGAACACCGGGGAGCTGTTTTTT
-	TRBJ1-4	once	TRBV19	CASSSPARNEKLFF	TGTGCCAGTAGTTCGCCCGCAAGGAATGAAAAACTGTTTTTT
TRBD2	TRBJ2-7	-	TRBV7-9	CASSPRTSGSYEQYF	TGTGCCAGCAGCCCTCGGACTAGCGGCTCCTACGAGCAGTACTTC
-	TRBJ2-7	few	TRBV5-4	CASSFNLGSHEQYF	TGTGCCAGCAGCTTCAATCTAGGGAGCCACGAGCAGTACTTC
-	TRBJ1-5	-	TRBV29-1	CSVGGGYSNQPQHF	TGCAGCGTCGGGGGGGGCTATAGCAATCAGCCCCAGCATTTT
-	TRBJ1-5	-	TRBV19	CASRIGGDQPQHF	TGTGCCAGTAGAATAGGGGGGGATCAGCCCCAGCATTTT
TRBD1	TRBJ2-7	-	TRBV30	CAWRGQLYEQYF	TGTGCCTGGAGGGGACAGCTCTACGAGCAGTACTTC
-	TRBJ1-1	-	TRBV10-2	CASHSRNTEAFF	TGCGCCAGCCACTCCAGGAACACTGAAGCTTTCTTT
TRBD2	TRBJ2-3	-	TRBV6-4	CASSDSAGGSTDTQYF	TGTGCCAGCAGTGACTCGGCGGGAGGGAGCACAGATACGCAGTATTTT
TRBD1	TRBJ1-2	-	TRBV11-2	CASSQGGTGGYGYTF	TGTGCCAGCAGCCAGGGTGGGACAGGGGGTTATGGCTACACCTTC
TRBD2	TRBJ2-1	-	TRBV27	CASSPWLAGVNEQFF	TGTGCCAGCAGCCCCTGGCTAGCGGGAGTCAATGAGCAGTTCTTC
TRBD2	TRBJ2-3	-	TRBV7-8	CASSSGLADTDTQYF	TGTGCCAGCAGCTCGGGACTAGCAGACACAGATACGCAGTATTTT
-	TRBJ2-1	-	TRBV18	CASSPTSRPGSMSSYNEQFF	TGTGCCAGCTCACCCACCTCTAGGCCAGGGTCTATGAGCTCCTACAATGAGCAGTTCTTC
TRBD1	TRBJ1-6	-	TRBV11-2	CASSPGTGGRNSPLHF	TGTGCCAGCAGCCCTGGGACAGGGGGCCGGAATTCACCCCTCCACTTT
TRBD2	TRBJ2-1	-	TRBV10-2	CASSQGLAVYNEQFF	TGCGCCAGCAGTCAAGGACTAGCGGTTTACAATGAGCAGTTCTTC
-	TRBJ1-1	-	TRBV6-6	CASSNMGWENTEAFF	TGTGCCAGCAGTAACATGGGGTGGGAGAACACTGAAGCTTTCTTT
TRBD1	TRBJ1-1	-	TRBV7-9	CASSSRTGGTEAFF	TGTGCCAGCAGCTCCAGGACAGGGGGCACTGAAGCTTTCTTT
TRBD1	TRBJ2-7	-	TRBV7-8	CASSSDAGTGGSYEQYF	TGTGCCAGCAGCTCTGACGCCGGGACAGGGGGATCATACGAGCAGTACTTC
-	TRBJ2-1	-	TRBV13	CASSRERRTYNEQFF	TGTGCCAGCAGCCGGGAAAGGAGGACCTACAATGAGCAGTTCTTC
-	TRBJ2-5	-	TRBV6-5	CASSPGVSLETQYF	TGTGCCAGCAGCCCGGGAGTGAGCTTGGAGACCCAGTACTTC
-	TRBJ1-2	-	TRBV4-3	CASSQESRGQLYGYTF	TGCGCCAGCAGCCAAGAATCCCGGGGGCAGCTTTATGGCTACACCTTC